This entry lists 5 T cell receptor beta chains sequenced from one sample in a study of blood T cell repertoires in COVID-19. Profiled with immunoSEQ multiplex PCR; TCRdb holds only in-frame clones, not every one. The profile shows about 160,000 clones, roughly 87% of them singletons. Sequenced material: PBMCs or T cells enriched from blood (not recorded which). The origin of the receptors is a woman aged 45-60 years who had recovered from COVID-19.

This chain uses TRBV14 with TRBJ1-4; the D gene is possibly TRBD1 (6 bases). The CDR3 is 15 residues long. Germline values: CDR1 SGHDN, CDR2 FVKESK. V dropped 3 bases and J dropped 8 bases, with 16 bases sitting between them. The CDR3 nucleotides read TGTGCCAGCAGCCAGAACCTCGGGACACGGGAAAAACTGTTTTTT. Encoded protein: CASSQNLGTREKLFF.

The chain combines TRBV3-1 (or the pseudogene TRBV3-2) with TRBJ2-1; TRBD1 aligns across 8 bases. The CDR3 extends over 13 amino acids. The V gene end was trimmed by 7 bases and the J gene end by 8 bases; junction bases not matched to a gene: 7. Germline V gene lookup returns CDR1 LGHDT and CDR2 YNNKEL (reference sequence). The chain's CDR3 is CASKYQGADEQFF. For the CDR3, the DNA is TGTGCCAGCAAGTATCAGGGGGCGGATGAGCAGTTCTTC.

V is TRBV28 and J is TRBJ1-2; 8 positions match TRBD1. Germline CDR1 MDHEN, CDR2 SYDVKM. The CDR3 has 14 amino acids. J gave up 2 bases and V 4 bases, and 3 bases lay outside the gene matches. Here the CDR3 DNA reads TGTGCCAGCAGTTGGGCAGGGGGCAACTATGGCTACACCTTC. This translates into CASSWAGGNYGYTF.

Here the CDR3 DNA reads TGTGCCAGCAGCCAAAGGGACAGGGGGAAAAACATTCAGTACTTC. It encodes CASSQRDRGKNIQYF. This sequence joins TRBV3-1 (or the pseudogene TRBV3-2) and TRBJ2-4; 11 bases map to TRBD1. Germline-derived CDR1 and CDR2 are LGHDT and YNNKEL (reference sequence). CDR3 length: 15 residues. V gave up 2 bases and J gave up 4 bases; unmatched junction bases: 1.

The V call is TRBV19, the J call TRBJ2-1, with no clear D. Trimming removed 6 bases from V and 3 bases from J, with 9 bases in between. The germline V gene encodes CDR1 LNHDA and CDR2 SQIVND (reference sequence). This CDR3 spans 13 amino acids. DNA for the CDR3: TGTGCCAGTAGCCCCGGTGACTACAATGAGCAGTTCTTC. Amino acids: CASSPGDYNEQFF.